This TCR beta chain was captured in a study of cytomegalovirus exposure and HLA in healthy donors. The PCR made use of 60 Vbeta and 13 Jbeta primers. Some clones are missing from TCRdb's copy, which holds only in-frame ones; the method was immunoSEQ multiplex PCR. The sample has 150,000 to 200,000 clones; 80% to 85% are singletons. The CDR3 is 14 amino acids. J lost 7 bases, V lost 4 bases, and 5 bases had no gene match. The germline V gene has CDR1 SGHTA and CDR2 FQGNSA. The clonotype originates from a woman younger than 30 in good health and CMV-seropositive. The V gene is TRBV7-2, the J gene TRBJ1-1; 11 bases match TRBD1. The sequenced material came from PBMCs. The CDR3 is CASSSPGQGDEAFF. In nucleotides, the CDR3 is TGTGCCAGCAGCTCCCCGGGACAGGGGGATGAAGCTTTCTTT.